This entry lists 3 T cell receptor beta chains sequenced from one sample in a study of blood T cell repertoires in COVID-19. Assay used: immunoSEQ multiplex PCR; TCRdb lists only in-frame clones, some missing. Altogether approximately 140,000 clones are present, about 86% being singletons, with the ten largest covering about 8%. Sequenced: peripheral blood. All receptors derive from a woman aged 60-75 years with acute or convalescent COVID-19.

The chain has TRBV28 and TRBJ1-1; D is perhaps TRBD1 (5 bases). V lost 1 base and J lost 3, with 15 bases in between. CDR1 and CDR2 from the germline V gene are MDHEN and SYDVKM. The CDR3 is made up of 16 amino acids. CDR3 DNA sequence: TGTGCCAGCAGTTTATCAGGGCGCCTCGTGTACACTGAAGCTTTCTTT. Protein sequence: CASSLSGRLVYTEAFF.

The rearrangement uses TRBV4-1 and TRBJ2-7; TRBD1 matches at 8 bases. Trimming removed 0 bases from V and 4 bases from J; junction bases left unmatched: 11. The CDR3 is made up of 17 amino acids. The germline V gene has CDR1 MGHRA and CDR2 YSYEKL. This CDR3 is CASSQDSSGTGLYEQYF. DNA for the CDR3: TGCGCCAGCAGCCAAGACTCTTCCGGGACAGGACTTTACGAGCAGTACTTC.

The chain links TRBV19 to TRBJ1-1, with D unclear. V was cut by 7 bases and J by 5 bases, with 14 bases left in between. CDR1 is LNHDA, CDR2 SQIVND, per germline (reference sequence). The CDR3 has 13 amino acids. The CDR3 protein is CASTLGRGTEAFF. CDR3 nucleotides: TGTGCCAGTACGCTGGGGAGAGGGACTGAAGCTTTCTTT.